This is a list of T cell receptor beta chains from one sample in a study of blood T cell repertoires in COVID-19. Sequenced by immunoSEQ multiplex PCR; TCRdb stores in-frame clones only, minus some. The table has approximately 230,000 clones, around 90% seen once; the top ten hold 1.5% to 2%. Sequencing was performed on PBMCs or T cells enriched from blood (not recorded which). The receptor set was obtained from a woman under 30 who had recovered from COVID-19. CDR3s leave out the opening cysteine and the closing phenylalanine or tryptophan. Each record gives: clone size, J gene, V gene, CDR3 protein. Some rows mark clone size as missing; the rest say once, few, many or name a class of expanded clone.

NA	TRBJ1-1	TRBV19	ASSIDYGAGQGPGSTEAF
NA	TRBJ1-2	TRBV24-1	ATSAPGQGSYT
NA	TRBJ1-2	TRBV13	ASSSSSGFPNYGYT
NA	TRBJ1-1	TRBV7-8	ASSLATIPAEAF
NA	TRBJ1-1	TRBV11-3	ASSLGEGLMNTEAF
NA	TRBJ1-1	TRBV4-2	ASSQRDRENTEAF
NA	TRBJ1-4	TRBV7-9	ASSSLWAPTATNEKLF
NA	TRBJ1-5	TRBV7-2	ASSSNGGIQPQH
many	TRBJ2-7	TRBV3-1/TRBV3-2	ASSRGTSGSYEQY
NA	TRBJ2-7	TRBV6-5	ASSRPGQRYEQY
NA	TRBJ1-6	TRBV2	ASSEFSPAGTGVLSSYNSPLH
NA	TRBJ1-1	TRBV21-1	ASPDRGPTEAF
NA	TRBJ1-2	TRBV18	ASSPPQQDRAGYGYT
NA	TRBJ2-5	TRBV11-3	ASRLRGTETQY
NA	TRBJ1-5	TRBV10-2	ASRGQGNSNQPQH
NA	TRBJ2-1	TRBV25-1	ASSGSGGGREQF
NA	TRBJ2-1	TRBV5-4	ASSLPPGQGVHEQF
once	TRBJ2-1	TRBV7-3	ASSLTSGRTNEQF
NA	TRBJ1-1	TRBV5-1	ASSGDTPRAEAF
NA	TRBJ1-1	TRBV13	ASSPGRVGGGNTEAF
NA	TRBJ2-1	TRBV5-1	ASSPGLAGYNEQF
once	TRBJ1-2	TRBV5-1	ASSPEGQDYGYT
NA	TRBJ2-7	TRBV10-3	AISGGFGSYEQY
NA	TRBJ1-1	TRBV3-1/TRBV3-2	ASANSGLNTEAF
NA	TRBJ1-2	TRBV10-3	AIGGQGDGYGYT
once	TRBJ1-6	TRBV11-3	ASSFDGGWASPLH
NA	TRBJ1-1	TRBV7-6	ASSTGTEAF
once	TRBJ2-7	TRBV6-5	ASSLGDRGREQY
NA	TRBJ1-1	TRBV3-1/TRBV3-2	ASSPTDRADTEAF
NA	TRBJ1-3	TRBV5-1	ASSLAGQTGAGNTIY
NA	TRBJ2-7	TRBV6-5	ASSLDRGHEQY
NA	TRBJ1-2	TRBV27	ASSSLQGPYGYT
NA	TRBJ1-6	TRBV3-1/TRBV3-2	ASSQDLTGRHSPLH
NA	TRBJ1-5	TRBV4-1	ASSQVTDQPQH
NA	TRBJ2-7	TRBV28	ASKRADSYEQY
NA	TRBJ2-5	TRBV4-2	ASSQGLAGGTETQY
NA	TRBJ1-2	TRBV19	ASSIVGTENYGYT
NA	TRBJ1-2	TRBV7-2	ASSFPPAERYGYT
NA	TRBJ1-1	TRBV19	ASSISGGGTEAF
few	TRBJ1-2	TRBV12-3/TRBV12-4	ASSPGVRDGYT
NA	TRBJ2-3	TRBV24-1	ATSDPAGGADTQY
once	TRBJ1-2	TRBV14	ASSQEGQGHYGYT
NA	TRBJ1-6	TRBV4-3	ASSQYGQALNSPLH
few	TRBJ1-1	TRBV3-1/TRBV3-2	ASSPRVWRTEAF
NA	TRBJ2-2	TRBV6-5	ASSDSSGRAGELF
NA	TRBJ1-2	TRBV29-1	SVDADRVLRYT
NA	TRBJ2-1	TRBV27	ASSLSPDNEQF
NA	TRBJ2-2	TRBV3-1/TRBV3-2	ASSPRTEISTGELF
NA	TRBJ2-7	TRBV12-3/TRBV12-4	ASSLARGGEQY
NA	TRBJ2-1	TRBV5-1	ASSLALAGIYEQF
NA	TRBJ1-2	TRBV2	ASSPTGGAGGYT